One sample yielded the 23 T cell receptor beta chains listed below, sequenced in a study of blood T cell repertoires in COVID-19. Here immunoSEQ multiplex PCR was the method, and the copy in TCRdb shows in-frame clones only, minus some. The sample has roughly 200,000 clones, less than 90% seen once. The sample consisted of PBMCs or T cells enriched from blood (not recorded which). These receptors were taken from a woman in her forties or fifties in a cohort exposed to, infected with or recovered from COVID-19 (not recorded which).

The genes are TRBV9 and TRBJ2-2; tentative D call: TRBD1 (6 bases). Looked up from germline, CDR1 is SGDLS and CDR2 is YYNGEE. The V end lost 1 base, the J end lost 4 bases, and 14 bases lay between the germline ends. The CDR3 length is 16 residues. Written as DNA, the CDR3 is TGTGCCAGCAGCGTAATCGGCAGGGGTGGCACCGGGGAGCTGTTTTTT. Translation gives CASSVIGRGGTGELFF.

The CDR3 bases are TGTGCCAGCTCACCGGTACGACAGGAGAACACCGGGGAGCTGTTTTTT. The encoded protein is CASSPVRQENTGELFF. The rearrangement links TRBV18 to TRBJ2-2, with D tentatively TRBD1 (6 bases). Germline lookup yields CDR1 KGHSH and CDR2 LQKENI. V lost 3 bases and J lost 1, with 12 bases in between. The CDR3 covers 16 residues.

The chain couples TRBV4-1 to TRBJ2-3; D remains ambiguous. This CDR3 contains 16 residues. V was cut by 2 bases and J by 2 bases, with 14 bases left in between. Germline CDR1 reads MGHRA; CDR2 reads YSYEKL. The CDR3 loop is CASSQYDIVPTDTQYF. The CDR3 DNA is TGCGCCAGCAGCCAATATGACATCGTGCCCACAGATACGCAGTATTTT.

The chain joins TRBV18 to TRBJ1-5; 8 bases agree with TRBD1. V was clipped by 3 bases and J by 5 bases; unmatched bases: 3. Germline V lookup: CDR1 KGHSH, CDR2 LQKENI. The length of the CDR3 is 14 residues. DNA for the CDR3: TGTGCCAGCTCACCCCAGGGGGCGGATCAGCCCCAGCATTTT. It yields the protein CASSPQGADQPQHF.

The chain recombines TRBV6-5 with TRBJ1-3, with D possibly being TRBD1 (6 bases). The V end was cut by 4 bases, the J end by 0 bases, with 10 bases between. The germline gives CDR1 MNHEY, CDR2 SVGAGI. This CDR3 region has 15 residues. For the CDR3, the DNA is TGTGCCAGCAGTTTAACACAGGGCTCTGGAAACACCATATATTTT. This sequence encodes CASSLTQGSGNTIYF.

CDR3 bases: TGTGCCAGCAGCTTAGTGGGCTCGGGAAGGGCTGGCTACACCTTC. Protein product: CASSLVGSGRAGYTF. This rearrangement joins TRBV7-9 to TRBJ1-2; D gene uncertain. Trimming took off 1 base at V and 7 bases at J, with 16 bases between the two ends. Germline values: CDR1 SEHNR, CDR2 FQNEAQ (reference sequence). The CDR3 runs to 15 residues. The variable domain in full, completed from reference TRBV7-9 and TRBJ1-2, reads DTGVSQNPRHKITKRGQNVTFRCDPISEHNRLYWYRQTLGQGPEFLTYFQNEAQLEKSRLLSDRFSAERPKGSFSTLEIQRTEQGDSAMYLCASSLVGSGRAGYTFGSGTRLTVV.

V gene TRBV6-1 combines with J gene TRBJ1-2; 12 bases are shared with TRBD1. CDR3 length: 17 residues. The junction had 12 bases not matched to a gene; V was cut back by 4 bases and J by 6 bases. Per the germline V gene, CDR1 is MNHNS and CDR2 is SASEGT. CDR3 in DNA: TGTGCCAGCAGTGCCGGGACAGGGGGCGGATGGAGGGATGGCTACACCTTC. Translating gives CASSAGTGGGWRDGYTF.

This rearrangement joins TRBV28 to TRBJ1-3; D unclear. The CDR3 consists of 19 residues. Trimming took off 1 base at V and 0 bases at J, with 19 bases between the two ends. CDR1 is MDHEN, CDR2 SYDVKM, per germline. The CDR3 DNA follows: TGTGCCAGCAGTTTATACCTCTTGAAGGAGATTTCCTCTGGAAACACCATATATTTT. This translates into CASSLYLLKEISSGNTIYF.

V usage is TRBV14 and J usage is TRBJ2-7; D is undetermined. Trimming shortened V by 0 bases and J by 10 bases, and 7 bases separated the two germline ends. The CDR3 totals 11 residues. CDR1 SGHDN and CDR2 FVKESK come from the germline V gene. The CDR3 loop reads CASSQERSQYF. The CDR3 DNA sequence: TGTGCCAGCAGCCAAGAGAGGAGTCAGTACTTC.

V and J are TRBV6-1 and TRBJ2-7; TRBD1 agrees at 9 bases. The CDR3 is 17 residues long. Per the germline V gene, CDR1 is MNHNS and CDR2 is SASEGT. J gave up 3 bases and V 2 bases, and 11 bases lay outside the gene matches. Here the CDR3 DNA reads TGTGCCAGCAGTGAAAGCCCCCGGGACAGGGTTATCTACGAGCAGTACTTC. It is translated as CASSESPRDRVIYEQYF.

The chain couples TRBV6-5 to TRBJ2-3; D is ambiguous. Between the trimmed V and J ends, which lost 6 bases and 4 bases, there was a span of 14 bases. The CDR3 length is 14 residues. Germline V gene lookup returns CDR1 MNHEY and CDR2 SVGAGI. CDR3 coding DNA: TGTGCCAGCAGACCTCGAACAGAACCAGATACGCAGTATTTT. Amino acids: CASRPRTEPDTQYF.

The rearrangement joins TRBV19 to TRBJ1-2; D is perhaps TRBD1 (5 bases). With 5 bases removed from V and 0 bases from J, the gap between germline ends came to 10 bases. Germline-derived CDR1 and CDR2 are LNHDA and SQIVND (reference sequence). The CDR3 has 14 residues. Here the CDR3 DNA reads TGTGCCAGTAGTCTGACAGCCTCTAACTATGGCTACACCTTC. Protein: CASSLTASNYGYTF. Filled out from reference TRBV19 and TRBJ1-2, the complete variable domain reads DGGITQSPKYLFRKEGQNVTLSCEQNLNHDAMYWYRQDPGQGLRLIYYSQIVNDFQKGDIAEGYSVSREKKESFPLTVTSAQKNPTAFYLCASSLTASNYGYTFGSGTRLTVV.

The CDR3 reads CASSQSLSNRLEYF. In nucleotides, the CDR3 is TGCGCCAGCAGCCAATCCCTTTCAAACCGACTGGAGTACTTC. The rearrangement joins TRBV4-3 to TRBJ2-7; D remains unclear. Germline CDR1 LGHNA, CDR2 YSLEER. The V end was cut by 2 bases, the J end by 11 bases, with 19 bases between. The CDR3 is 14 amino acids.

The chain has TRBV12-3 or TRBV12-4 and TRBJ2-1; D may be TRBD2 (5 bases). V lost 6 bases to trimming and J lost 12 bases, with 15 bases between them. The CDR3 length is 12 residues. CDR3 amino acids: CASSRTGIMQFF. The CDR3 DNA sequence: TGTGCCAGCAGCCGGACTGGGATTATGCAGTTCTTC.

The chain employs TRBV2 and TRBJ1-6; weak D call: TRBD1 (6 bases). The ends were cut back, 6 bases at V and 8 bases at J, with 14 bases in the middle. CDR3 size: 14 residues. The V gene's germline CDR1 is SNHLY and CDR2 FYNNEI. This chain's CDR3 is CASSQQGSDSPLHF. The CDR3 DNA follows: TGTGCCAGCAGCCAACAGGGATCCGATTCACCCCTCCACTTT.

V gene TRBV7-2 combines with J gene TRBJ2-3; 10 bases are shared with TRBD2. V trimming: 10 bases; J trimming: 5 bases; junction bases outside the gene matches: 12. CDR1 is SGHTA, CDR2 FQGNSA, per germline. The CDR3 sequence is 15 residues long. The CDR3: CATSLHSGGLDTQYF. Here the CDR3 DNA reads TGTGCCACATCCCTCCATAGCGGGGGGTTAGATACGCAGTATTTT.

This chain joins TRBV3-1 (or the pseudogene TRBV3-2) and TRBJ2-2; 10 bases fit TRBD1. Germline V CDR1 and CDR2: LGHDT, YNNKEL (reference sequence). CDR3 length equals 14 residues. The junction had 5 bases not matched to a gene; V was cut back by 7 bases and J by 6 bases. The CDR3 spells CASNRQGAPGELFF. CDR3 DNA sequence: TGTGCCAGCAACAGACAGGGGGCCCCCGGGGAGCTGTTTTTT.

The V and J genes are TRBV4-2 and TRBJ2-7, with 7 bases lining up with TRBD2. Germline CDR1 LGHNA, CDR2 YNFKEQ. J lost 2 bases, V lost 4 bases, and 5 bases had no gene match. The CDR3 is 14 amino acids. DNA of the CDR3: TGTGCCAGCAGCCCCTCGGGAGGAACCTACGAGCAGTACTTC. This translates into CASSPSGGTYEQYF.

The V and J genes are TRBV6-5 and TRBJ1-2, with D possibly matching TRBD1 (6 bases). This CDR3 comprises 13 residues. Trimming stripped 6 bases from V and 2 bases from J, with 10 bases between. The germline V gene encodes CDR1 MNHEY and CDR2 SVGAGI. CDR3 sequence: CASSHDRNYGYTF. DNA for the CDR3: TGTGCCAGCAGCCACGACAGGAACTATGGCTACACCTTC.

The chain joins TRBV24-1 to TRBJ2-3, with 13 bases lining up with TRBD2. With 4 bases clipped from V and 2 bases from J, the junction kept 5 bases outside the gene matches. The CDR3 is made up of 17 amino acids. CDR1 and CDR2 from the germline V gene are KGHDR and SFDVKD. The CDR3 nucleotides read TGTGCCACCAGTGACCGCGGACTAGCGGGAGTCACAGATACGCAGTATTTT. Amino acids: CATSDRGLAGVTDTQYF.

The chain couples TRBV10-1 to TRBJ1-2; D might be TRBD1 (6 bases). The CDR3 sequence is 15 residues long. In germline, CDR1 is WNHNN, CDR2 SYGVQD (reference sequence). V was trimmed by 4 bases and J by 4 bases, leaving 16 bases between them. The CDR3, as DNA: TGCGCCAGCAGTGTCGCCCGGGACAAGTCCTATGGCTACACCTTC. It specifies CASSVARDKSYGYTF.

The table lists this clone with a few counts. The rearrangement joins TRBV5-1 to TRBJ2-3; 7 bases match TRBD2. The CDR3 spans 16 residues. V gave up 4 bases and J gave up 2 bases; unmatched junction bases: 10. Looked up from germline, CDR1 is SGHRS and CDR2 is YFSETQ. The CDR3 region is CASSRFGAGVTDTQYF. In DNA, the CDR3 is TGCGCCAGCAGCCGATTTGGGGCGGGGGTCACAGATACGCAGTATTTT.

This chain connects TRBV27 to TRBJ2-1; 9 bases are a match to TRBD1. The CDR3 loop spans 14 amino acids. V lost 7 bases and J lost 7; bases outside the gene matches: 8. Germline assignment: CDR1 MNHEY and CDR2 SMNVEV (reference sequence). The CDR3 loop reads CASTHRGRENEQFF. CDR3 bases: TGTGCCAGCACCCACAGGGGGCGAGAAAATGAGCAGTTCTTC.